These 32 T cell receptor beta chains were all obtained from the same sample, sequenced in a study of blood T cell repertoires in COVID-19. The data were produced by immunoSEQ multiplex PCR, yet TCRdb's version contains in-frame clones alone and is incomplete. The sample yields about 150,000 clones, roughly 78% seen once. The sample consisted of peripheral blood. The origin of the receptors is a man aged 80 or over with acute or convalescent COVID-19.

The chain carries TRBV5-6 and TRBJ2-1; 14 nucleotides line up with TRBD2. The CDR3 is 16 amino acids. Germline assignment: CDR1 SGHDT and CDR2 YYEEEE. V shed 5 bases and J 4 bases; nucleotides not matched to a gene: 5. The CDR3 DNA sequence: TGTGCCAGCAGGTTGACTAGCGGGGGGGCTTACAATGAGCAGTTCTTC. Its translation is CASRLTSGGAYNEQFF.

The chain combines TRBV7-2 with TRBJ1-3, with 7 bases that match TRBD1. Looked up from germline, CDR1 is SGHTA and CDR2 is FQGNSA. The CDR3 consists of 14 residues. J lost 1 base, V lost 6 bases, and 3 bases had no gene match. CDR3 loop: CASRSTGSGNTIYF. The DNA for the CDR3 is TGTGCCAGCAGATCGACAGGGTCTGGAAACACCATATATTTT.

This clone was detected only a few times. The chain recombines TRBV9 with TRBJ2-7; 9 bases align to TRBD1. The CDR3 is 18 residues long. Trimming removed 3 bases from V and 0 bases from J; junction bases left unmatched: 13. Germline CDR1 reads SGDLS; CDR2 reads YYNGEE. The CDR3: CASSARPGTGLSSYEQYF. CDR3 DNA sequence: TGTGCCAGCAGCGCCAGACCCGGGACAGGGTTGAGCTCCTACGAGCAGTACTTC.

This clone has more than one count but fewer than ten. The rearrangement links TRBV7-8 to TRBJ1-5; D not resolved. Deletions cut 3 bases from V and 0 bases from J, with 12 bases between. Germline V gene sequence: CDR1 SGHVS, CDR2 FQNEAQ. The CDR3 spans 16 residues. CDR3 sequence: CASSLEGSISNQPQHF. CDR3 nucleotides: TGTGCCAGCAGCTTGGAGGGCAGTATTAGCAATCAGCCCCAGCATTTT. The full variable domain, in which reference TRBV7-8 and TRBJ1-5 provide the parts outside the CDR3, is GAGVSQSPRYKVAKRGQDVALRCDPISGHVSLFWYQQALGQGPEFLTYFQNEAQLDKSGLPSDRFFAERPEGSVSTLKIQRTQQEDSAVYLCASSLEGSISNQPQHFGDGTRLSIL.

The chain couples TRBV3-1 (or the pseudogene TRBV3-2) to TRBJ2-5; maybe TRBD1 (6 bases). CDR1 is LGHDT and CDR2 is YNNKEL in the germline V gene (reference sequence). With 6 bases removed from V and 3 bases from J, the gap between germline ends came to 17 bases. This CDR3 has 15 amino acids. CDR3 in amino acids: CASSGGPGSKETQYF. In DNA form, the CDR3 reads TGTGCCAGCAGTGGGGGCCCCGGGTCGAAAGAGACCCAGTACTTC.

This chain uses TRBV5-1 with TRBJ2-3; TRBD2 agrees at 7 bases. CDR1 and CDR2 (germline): SGHRS, YFSETQ. V lost 4 bases to trimming and J lost 2 bases; unmatched junction nucleotides: 4. This CDR3 contains 14 residues. CDR3 in DNA: TGCGCCAGCAGCGGGGGGGAAGCCACAGATACGCAGTATTTT. Its protein is CASSGGEATDTQYF.

J is TRBJ1-5 and V is TRBV15, with 8 bases aligning to TRBD1. V dropped 5 bases and J dropped 6; count of bases not matched to a gene: 6. The CDR3 spans 14 residues. Looked up from germline, CDR1 is LNHNV and CDR2 is YYDKDF (reference sequence). The DNA for the CDR3 is TGTGCCACCAGCTACAAGGACAGGGTTCAGCCCCAGCATTTT. This codes for CATSYKDRVQPQHF.

A few counts support this clone. V is TRBV7-6 and J is TRBJ2-1, with TRBD2 matching 8 bases. V was clipped by 1 base and J by 4 bases; unmatched bases: 3. This CDR3 has 15 residues. In germline, CDR1 is SGHVS, CDR2 FNYEAQ. CDR3 amino acids: CASSLVSGRYNEQFF. The DNA of the CDR3 is TGTGCCAGCAGCTTAGTGAGCGGGAGATACAATGAGCAGTTCTTC.

The chain is built from TRBV10-3 and TRBJ2-1; TRBD2 agrees at 9 bases. The CDR3 extends over 14 amino acids. Germline lookup yields CDR1 ENHRY and CDR2 SYGVKD. V shed 3 bases and J 7 bases; nucleotides not matched to a gene: 4. CDR3 sequence reads: CAISDSGGGNEQFF. The CDR3, as DNA: TGTGCCATCAGTGATAGCGGGGGAGGGAATGAGCAGTTCTTC.

CDR3 bases: TGTGCCAGCAGCTCGGGGTCCGATGAAAAACTGTTTTTT. It yields the protein CASSSGSDEKLFF. The V gene is TRBV27, the J gene TRBJ1-4; D uncertain. Germline V lookup: CDR1 MNHEY, CDR2 SMNVEV (reference sequence). The V end was cut by 6 bases, the J end by 6 bases, with 11 bases between. The CDR3 is 13 residues long.

The rearrangement links TRBV7-9 to TRBJ2-1, with 10 bases lining up with TRBD1. CDR3 size: 15 residues. V gave up 7 bases and J gave up 3 bases; unmatched junction bases: 6. From germline, CDR1 is SEHNR and CDR2 FQNEAQ (reference sequence). The CDR3 sequence: CASNLGQGDYNEQFF. In DNA form, the CDR3 reads TGTGCCAGCAACCTCGGACAGGGGGACTACAATGAGCAGTTCTTC.

The gene calls are TRBV5-8 and TRBJ2-6; 11 bases match TRBD1. The trim removed 3 bases at V and 4 bases at J, leaving 3 bases unmatched. CDR3 length: 16 amino acids. Germline CDR1 is SGHTS and CDR2 is YDEGEE. In DNA form, the CDR3 reads TGTGCCAGCAGCTCGGACAGGGGGCTCGGGGCCAACGTCCTGACTTTC. Translated: CASSSDRGLGANVLTF.

V is TRBV3-1 (or the pseudogene TRBV3-2) and J is TRBJ2-2; 8 bases match TRBD2. J lost 2 bases, V lost 4 bases, and 12 bases had no gene match. CDR3 length equals 18 residues. CDR1 is LGHDT, CDR2 YNNKEL, per germline (reference sequence). The CDR3 coding sequence is TGTGCCAGCAGCCGACCGGGGGGGCAGGGGACTAACACCGGGGAGCTGTTTTTT. It encodes CASSRPGGQGTNTGELFF.

This clone showed up just a few times. This sequence joins TRBV18 and TRBJ1-1, with a possible D match to TRBD1 (6 bases). There are 13 residues in the CDR3. The germline gives CDR1 KGHSH, CDR2 LQKENI. V shed 5 bases and J shed 1 base, with 8 bases lying between them. CDR3 in amino acids: CASSEGQNTEAFF. The CDR3 DNA sequence: TGTGCCAGCTCAGAGGGACAGAACACTGAAGCTTTCTTT.

The V call is TRBV2, the J call TRBJ2-3, with D hard to call. Germline CDR1 and CDR2: SNHLY and FYNNEI. V lost 6 bases, J lost 1 base, and 8 bases lay in between. The CDR3 contains 13 residues. For the CDR3, the DNA is TGTGCCAGCAGACTTCAGGGCACAGATACGCAGTATTTT. Translating it yields CASRLQGTDTQYF. The complete variable domain, with remaining parts taken from reference TRBV2 and TRBJ2-3, reads EPEVTQTPSHQVTQMGQEVILRCVPISNHLYFYWYRQILGQKVEFLVSFYNNEISEKSEIFDDQFSVERPDGSNFTLKIRSTKLEDSAMYFCASRLQGTDTQYFGPGTRLTVL.

This clone was picked up one time. V gene TRBV19 combines with J gene TRBJ1-1; tentative D call: TRBD1 (6 bases). The CDR3 totals 16 residues. V was shortened by 3 bases and J by 9 bases, with 23 bases between the two germline ends. Germline lookup yields CDR1 LNHDA and CDR2 SQIVND (reference sequence). CDR3 coding DNA: TGTGCCAGTAGTATTCTCGCGACCTGGACAGCTTCACAAGCTTTCTTT. Its protein product is CASSILATWTASQAFF.

The V and J genes are TRBV19 and TRBJ1-2; TRBD1 agrees at 7 bases. This CDR3 has 13 residues. The V segment lost 7 bases and the J segment 7 bases; nucleotides outside the gene matches: 9. Germline V CDR1 and CDR2: LNHDA, SQIVND (reference sequence). DNA for the CDR3: TGTGCCAGTATTCAAGACAGGGTTGGTGGCTACACCTTC. Amino acid sequence: CASIQDRVGGYTF. Drawing the rest from reference TRBV19 and TRBJ1-2, the complete variable domain is DGGITQSPKYLFRKEGQNVTLSCEQNLNHDAMYWYRQDPGQGLRLIYYSQIVNDFQKGDIAEGYSVSREKKESFPLTVTSAQKNPTAFYLCASIQDRVGGYTFGSGTRLTVV.

The genes are TRBV6-2 or TRBV6-3 and TRBJ2-7; 8 bases are shared with TRBD1. V lost 4 bases, J lost 1 base, and 3 bases stayed unmatched. Germline lookup yields CDR1 MNHEY and CDR2 SVGEGT. The CDR3 sequence is 14 residues long. In nucleotides, the CDR3 is TGTGCCAGCAGTTCACAGGGGGGATCCTACGAGCAGTACTTC. This gives the protein CASSSQGGSYEQYF.

The chain links TRBV4-1 to TRBJ1-1, with D maybe TRBD1 (6 bases). The CDR3 contains 15 residues. Per germline, CDR1 MGHRA and CDR2 YSYEKL. Between the trimmed V and J ends, which lost 4 bases and 2 bases, there was a span of 14 bases. CDR3 bases: TGCGCCAGCAGCCGCAGGGCAGGGGATAACACTGAAGCTTTCTTT. Amino acids: CASSRRAGDNTEAFF.

The chain recombines TRBV30 with TRBJ2-3, with D tentatively TRBD2 (7 bases). This CDR3 has 14 amino acids. The V gene lost 3 bases and the J gene lost 3 bases, with 13 bases spanning the gap. Germline-derived CDR1 and CDR2 are GTSNPN and SVGIG (reference sequence). CDR3 in DNA: TGTGCCTGGAGGGAAAAGGGGGGGACAGATACGCAGTATTTT. Amino acids: CAWREKGGTDTQYF. The full variable domain, with the rest looked up from reference TRBV30 and TRBJ2-3, is SQTIHQWPATLVQPVGSPLSLECTVEGTSNPNLYWYRQAAGRGLQLLFYSVGIGQISSEVPQNLSASRPQDRQFILSSKKLLLSDSGFYLCAWREKGGTDTQYFGPGTRLTVL.

This rearrangement joins TRBV19 to TRBJ1-3; possibly TRBD1 for D (6 bases). The CDR3 has 16 amino acids. The germline V gene has CDR1 LNHDA and CDR2 SQIVND (reference sequence). V dropped 5 bases and J dropped 0 bases, with 14 bases sitting between them. The CDR3 region is CASSRLTGTSGNTIYF. The CDR3 DNA reads TGTGCCAGTAGTCGACTAACAGGGACCTCTGGAAACACCATATATTTT. Complete variable domain (other parts from reference TRBV19 and TRBJ1-3): DGGITQSPKYLFRKEGQNVTLSCEQNLNHDAMYWYRQDPGQGLRLIYYSQIVNDFQKGDIAEGYSVSREKKESFPLTVTSAQKNPTAFYLCASSRLTGTSGNTIYFGEGSWLTVV.

The CDR3 DNA is TGTGCCAGCAGCCAACGTACGGGACAGGGCTACAATGAGCAGTTCTTC. Encoded protein: CASSQRTGQGYNEQFF. V gene TRBV3-1 (or the pseudogene TRBV3-2) combines with J gene TRBJ2-1; 9 positions agree with TRBD1. Germline CDR1 is LGHDT and CDR2 is YNNKEL (reference sequence). V was pared by 2 bases and J by 3 bases, with 5 bases of the junction left unmatched. CDR3 size: 16 residues.

The chain employs TRBV7-2 and TRBJ2-7; TRBD1 matches at 9 bases. Germline V CDR1 and CDR2: SGHTA, FQGNSA. The CDR3 runs to 15 residues. Unmatched junction bases numbered 9, after V lost 5 bases and J lost 4 bases. The CDR3 DNA is TGTGCCAGCAGCGTTTCGGGACAGGGAGGATACGAGCAGTACTTC. This translates into CASSVSGQGGYEQYF.

The V call is TRBV19, the J call TRBJ1-2, with 7 positions matching TRBD1. CDR1 and CDR2 from the germline V gene are LNHDA and SQIVND (reference sequence). The CDR3 runs 14 residues. Trimming cost V 5 bases and J 5 bases; bases outside gene matches: 8. The CDR3 DNA follows: TGTGCCAGTAGTCCACGACAGGGTCGGTATGGCTACACCTTC. This translates into CASSPRQGRYGYTF.

The J gene is TRBJ1-6, the V gene TRBV29-1; 11 positions agree with TRBD1. Germline values: CDR1 SQVTM, CDR2 ANQGSEA. J lost 7 bases, V lost 6 bases, and 5 bases had no gene match. This CDR3 contains 14 residues. The CDR3 spells CSVGGTGGNSPLHF. CDR3 DNA: TGCAGCGTGGGGGGGACAGGGGGAAATTCACCCCTCCACTTT.

The genes are TRBV5-1 and TRBJ2-1; D gene uncertain. The CDR3 spans 11 residues. The V gene's germline CDR1 is SGHRS and CDR2 YFSETQ. V was cut by 4 bases and J by 5 bases, with 4 bases left in between. Here the CDR3 DNA reads TGCGCCAGCAGCCAGGACAATGAGCAGTTCTTC. This gives the protein CASSQDNEQFF.

The V and J genes are TRBV6-5 and TRBJ1-4; TRBD1 might be the D (6 bases). CDR3 length: 15 residues. V was clipped by 6 bases and J by 7 bases, with 18 bases between them. CDR1 and CDR2 from the germline V gene are MNHEY and SVGAGI. As DNA, the CDR3 is TGTGCCAGCAGGGTGGGAGACAGGTCGGGTGAAAAACTGTTTTTT. It specifies CASRVGDRSGEKLFF.

CDR3 nucleotides: TGTGCCTGGAGTAGACAGGGGGCGCTGCGTGAAAAACTGTTTTTT. Translated: CAWSRQGALREKLFF. V and J are TRBV30 and TRBJ1-4; 10 positions match TRBD1. CDR3 length equals 15 residues. CDR1 is GTSNPN and CDR2 is SVGIG in the germline V gene (reference sequence). With 2 bases clipped from V and 7 bases from J, the junction kept 7 bases outside the gene matches.

This clone was detected a few times. The V gene is TRBV5-1, the J gene TRBJ2-1, with 10 bases identical to TRBD1. The CDR3 is made up of 17 amino acids. Germline CDR1 is SGHRS and CDR2 is YFSETQ. The junction had 12 bases not matched to a gene; V was cut back by 1 base and J by 8 bases. The CDR3 sequence: CASSLSLGTGVSDEQFF. The CDR3 nucleotides read TGCGCCAGCAGCTTGAGTCTCGGGACAGGGGTCTCGGATGAGCAGTTCTTC. The variable domain in full, completed from reference TRBV5-1 and TRBJ2-1, reads KAGVTQTPRYLIKTRGQQVTLSCSPISGHRSVSWYQQTPGQGLQFLFEYFSETQRNKGNFPGRFSGRQFSNSRSEMNVSTLELGDSALYLCASSLSLGTGVSDEQFFGPGTRLTVL.

V is TRBV19 and J is TRBJ1-2; TRBD1 aligns across 9 bases. Trimming cost V 3 bases and J 4 bases; bases outside gene matches: 9. The CDR3 sequence is 16 residues long. Germline V gene sequence: CDR1 LNHDA, CDR2 SQIVND (reference sequence). The CDR3 DNA sequence: TGTGCCAGTAGTATCCCCCGGGGGACAGGGACCTATGGCTACACCTTC. Its translation: CASSIPRGTGTYGYTF. Filled out from reference TRBV19 and TRBJ1-2, the complete variable domain reads DGGITQSPKYLFRKEGQNVTLSCEQNLNHDAMYWYRQDPGQGLRLIYYSQIVNDFQKGDIAEGYSVSREKKESFPLTVTSAQKNPTAFYLCASSIPRGTGTYGYTFGSGTRLTVV.

The V and J genes are TRBV5-5 and TRBJ1-3, with TRBD1 as a possible D gene (5 bases). Trimming took off 6 bases at V and 2 bases at J, with 12 bases between the two ends. The CDR3 is 14 amino acids. From germline, CDR1 is SGHKS and CDR2 YYEKEE (reference sequence). DNA of the CDR3: TGTGCCAGCAACCCCACAGGAGCTGGAAACACCATATATTTT. Translating gives CASNPTGAGNTIYF.

The V call is TRBV25-1, the J call TRBJ1-4; tentative D call: TRBD1 (5 bases). Germline V CDR1 and CDR2: MGHDK, SYGVNS. The CDR3 contains 14 residues. Trimming shortened V by 2 bases and J by 8 bases, and 12 bases separated the two germline ends. As DNA, the CDR3 is TGTGCCAGCAGTGAACCTGTGGGGGGGGAAAAACTGTTTTTT. It codes for CASSEPVGGEKLFF.